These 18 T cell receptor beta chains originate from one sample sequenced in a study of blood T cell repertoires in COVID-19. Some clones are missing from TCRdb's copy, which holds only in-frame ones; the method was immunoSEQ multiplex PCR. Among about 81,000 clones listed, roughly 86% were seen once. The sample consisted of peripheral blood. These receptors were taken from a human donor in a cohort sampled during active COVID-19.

CDR3 protein: CASSDRLVNTEAFF. In nucleotides, the CDR3 is TGTGCCAGTAGTGACAGGTTAGTGAACACTGAAGCTTTCTTT. The V gene is TRBV19, the J gene TRBJ1-1; a possible D gene is TRBD1 (6 bases). This CDR3 contains 14 residues. Per germline, CDR1 LNHDA and CDR2 SQIVND (reference sequence). V was trimmed by 5 bases and J by 0 bases, leaving 10 bases between them.

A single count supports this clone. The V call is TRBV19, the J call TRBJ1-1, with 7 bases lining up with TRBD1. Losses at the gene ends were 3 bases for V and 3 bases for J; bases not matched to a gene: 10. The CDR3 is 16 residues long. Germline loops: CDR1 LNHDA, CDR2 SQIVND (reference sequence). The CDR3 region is CASSMTGSHIYTEAFF. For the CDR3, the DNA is TGTGCCAGTAGTATGACAGGGTCACATATTTACACTGAAGCTTTCTTT. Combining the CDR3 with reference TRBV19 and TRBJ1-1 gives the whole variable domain DGGITQSPKYLFRKEGQNVTLSCEQNLNHDAMYWYRQDPGQGLRLIYYSQIVNDFQKGDIAEGYSVSREKKESFPLTVTSAQKNPTAFYLCASSMTGSHIYTEAFFGQGTRLTVV.

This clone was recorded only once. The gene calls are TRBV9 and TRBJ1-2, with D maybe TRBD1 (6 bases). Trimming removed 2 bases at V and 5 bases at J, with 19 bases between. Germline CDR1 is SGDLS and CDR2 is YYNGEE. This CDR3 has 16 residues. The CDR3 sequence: CASSVNPGTPSYGYTF. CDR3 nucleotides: TGTGCCAGCAGCGTTAACCCCGGGACACCGAGTTATGGCTACACCTTC.

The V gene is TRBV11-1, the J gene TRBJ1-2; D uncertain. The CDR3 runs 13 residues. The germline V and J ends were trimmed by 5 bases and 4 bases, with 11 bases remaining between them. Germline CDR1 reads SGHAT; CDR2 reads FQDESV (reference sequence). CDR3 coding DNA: TGTGCCAGCAGCGACTATTCCGGCTATGGCTACACCTTC. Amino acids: CASSDYSGYGYTF.

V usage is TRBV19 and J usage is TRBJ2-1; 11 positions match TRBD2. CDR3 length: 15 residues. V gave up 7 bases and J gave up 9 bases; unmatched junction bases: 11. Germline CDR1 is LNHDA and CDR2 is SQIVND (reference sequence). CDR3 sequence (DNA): TGTGCCAGTACCCCAAAGGGACTAGCGGTGGGTGAGCAGTTCTTC. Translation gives CASTPKGLAVGEQFF. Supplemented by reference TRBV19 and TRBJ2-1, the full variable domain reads DGGITQSPKYLFRKEGQNVTLSCEQNLNHDAMYWYRQDPGQGLRLIYYSQIVNDFQKGDIAEGYSVSREKKESFPLTVTSAQKNPTAFYLCASTPKGLAVGEQFFGPGTRLTVL.

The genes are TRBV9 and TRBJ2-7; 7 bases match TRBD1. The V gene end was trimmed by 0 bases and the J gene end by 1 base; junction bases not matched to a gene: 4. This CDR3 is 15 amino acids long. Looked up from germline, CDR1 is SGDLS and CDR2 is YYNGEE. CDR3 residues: CASSVDQGVSYEQYF. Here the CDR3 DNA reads TGTGCCAGCAGCGTAGACCAGGGGGTGTCCTACGAGCAGTACTTC.

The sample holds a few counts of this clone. Written as DNA, the CDR3 is TGTGCCAGCAGTTCCCGTGGAAACACCATATATTTT. It yields the protein CASSSRGNTIYF. The chain carries TRBV27 and TRBJ1-3, with unresolved D. Germline-derived CDR1 and CDR2 are MNHEY and SMNVEV (reference sequence). Trimming pared 4 bases from V and 3 bases from J, leaving 4 bases between. The CDR3 length is 12 residues.

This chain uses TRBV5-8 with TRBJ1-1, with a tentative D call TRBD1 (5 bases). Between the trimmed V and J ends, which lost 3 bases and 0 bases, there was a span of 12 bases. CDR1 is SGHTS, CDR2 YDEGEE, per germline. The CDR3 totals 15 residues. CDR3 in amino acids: CASSSNDRLNTEAFF. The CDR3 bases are TGTGCCAGCAGCTCGAATGACAGATTGAACACTGAAGCTTTCTTT.

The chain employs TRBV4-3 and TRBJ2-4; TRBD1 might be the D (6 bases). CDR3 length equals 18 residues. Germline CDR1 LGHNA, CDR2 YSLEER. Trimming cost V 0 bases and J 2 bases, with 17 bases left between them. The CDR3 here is CASSQDGAGVGPKNIQYF. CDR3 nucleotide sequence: TGCGCCAGCAGCCAAGATGGGGCAGGGGTGGGACCCAAAAACATTCAGTACTTC.

DNA for the CDR3: TGCAGCGTGTCTACTAGAGATACGCAGTATTTT. Translation: CSVSTRDTQYF. The V gene is TRBV29-1, the J gene TRBJ2-3; D may be TRBD2 (5 bases). Germline assignment: CDR1 SQVTM and CDR2 ANQGSEA. The CDR3 runs 11 residues. Trimming left V 6 bases short and J 5 bases short, with 9 bases between.

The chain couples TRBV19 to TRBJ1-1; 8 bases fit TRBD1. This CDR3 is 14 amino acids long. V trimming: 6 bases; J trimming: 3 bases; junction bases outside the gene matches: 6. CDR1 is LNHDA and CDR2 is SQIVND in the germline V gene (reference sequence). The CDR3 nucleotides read TGTGCCAGTAGACGGACAGGGCTTGACACTGAAGCTTTCTTT. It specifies CASRRTGLDTEAFF.

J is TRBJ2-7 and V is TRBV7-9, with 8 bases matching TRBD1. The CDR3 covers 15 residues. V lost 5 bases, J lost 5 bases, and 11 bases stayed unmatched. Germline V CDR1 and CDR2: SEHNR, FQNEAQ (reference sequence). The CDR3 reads CASSPSLAGGHEQYF. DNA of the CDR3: TGTGCCAGCAGCCCCTCGTTGGCAGGGGGCCACGAGCAGTACTTC.

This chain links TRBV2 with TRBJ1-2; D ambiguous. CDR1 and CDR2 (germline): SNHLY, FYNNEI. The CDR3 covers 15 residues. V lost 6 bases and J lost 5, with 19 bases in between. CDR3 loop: CASSRGPDPLYGYTF. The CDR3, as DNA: TGTGCCAGCAGCCGAGGCCCAGATCCCCTTTATGGCTACACCTTC. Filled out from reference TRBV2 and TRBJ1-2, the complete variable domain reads EPEVTQTPSHQVTQMGQEVILRCVPISNHLYFYWYRQILGQKVEFLVSFYNNEISEKSEIFDDQFSVERPDGSNFTLKIRSTKLEDSAMYFCASSRGPDPLYGYTFGSGTRLTVV.

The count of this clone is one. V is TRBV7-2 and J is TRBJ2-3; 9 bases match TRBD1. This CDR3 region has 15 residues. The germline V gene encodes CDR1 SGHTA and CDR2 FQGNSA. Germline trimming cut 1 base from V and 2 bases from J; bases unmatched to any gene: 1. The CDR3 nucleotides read TGTGCCAGCAGCTTAGGGGACAGGGTCACAGATACGCAGTATTTT. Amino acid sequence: CASSLGDRVTDTQYF.

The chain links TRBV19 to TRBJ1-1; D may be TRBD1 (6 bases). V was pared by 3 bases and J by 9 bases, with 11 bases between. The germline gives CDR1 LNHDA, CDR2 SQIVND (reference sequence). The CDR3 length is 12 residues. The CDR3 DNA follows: TGTGCCAGTAGTATGTTACAGGGTAAAGCTTTCTTT. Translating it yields CASSMLQGKAFF.

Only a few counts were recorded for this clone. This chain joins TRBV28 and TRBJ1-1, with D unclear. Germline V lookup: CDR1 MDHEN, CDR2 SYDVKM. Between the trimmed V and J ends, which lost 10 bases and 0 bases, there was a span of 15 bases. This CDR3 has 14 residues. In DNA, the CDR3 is TGTGCCACCAAGGGAGGGTCGCTGAACACTGAAGCTTTCTTT. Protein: CATKGGSLNTEAFF.

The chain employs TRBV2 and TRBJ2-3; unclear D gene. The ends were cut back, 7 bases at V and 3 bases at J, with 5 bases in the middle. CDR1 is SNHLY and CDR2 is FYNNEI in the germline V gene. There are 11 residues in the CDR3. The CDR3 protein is CASKETDTQYF. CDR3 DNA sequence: TGTGCCAGCAAGGAGACAGATACGCAGTATTTT.

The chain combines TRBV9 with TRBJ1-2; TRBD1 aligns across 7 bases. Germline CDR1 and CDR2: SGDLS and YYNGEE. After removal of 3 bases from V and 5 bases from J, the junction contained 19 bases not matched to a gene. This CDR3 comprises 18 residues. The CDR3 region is CASSGLGTVLTVTYGYTF. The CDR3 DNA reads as TGTGCCAGCAGCGGCTTAGGGACAGTTCTAACAGTAACATATGGCTACACCTTC. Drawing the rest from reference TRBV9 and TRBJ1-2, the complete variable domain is DSGVTQTPKHLITATGQRVTLRCSPRSGDLSVYWYQQSLDQGLQFLIQYYNGEERAKGNILERFSAQQFPDLHSELNLSSLELGDSALYFCASSGLGTVLTVTYGYTFGSGTRLTVV.